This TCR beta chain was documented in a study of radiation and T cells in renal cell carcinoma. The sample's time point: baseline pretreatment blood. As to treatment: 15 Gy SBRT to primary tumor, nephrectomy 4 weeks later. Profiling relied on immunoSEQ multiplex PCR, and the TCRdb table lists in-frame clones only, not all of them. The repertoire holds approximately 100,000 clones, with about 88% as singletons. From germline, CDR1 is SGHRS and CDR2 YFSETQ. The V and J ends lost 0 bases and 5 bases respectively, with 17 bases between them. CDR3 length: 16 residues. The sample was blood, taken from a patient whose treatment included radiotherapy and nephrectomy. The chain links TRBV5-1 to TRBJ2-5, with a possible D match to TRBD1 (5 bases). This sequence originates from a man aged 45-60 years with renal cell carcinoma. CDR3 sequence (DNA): TGCGCCAGCAGCTTGGCCAGTGGCAGGGTAGGGGAGACCCAGTACTTC. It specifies CASSLASGRVGETQYF. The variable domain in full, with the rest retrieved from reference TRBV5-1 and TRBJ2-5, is KAGVTQTPRYLIKTRGQQVTLSCSPISGHRSVSWYQQTPGQGLQFLFEYFSETQRNKGNFPGRFSGRQFSNSRSEMNVSTLELGDSALYLCASSLASGRVGETQYFGPGTRLLVL.